Below are 29 T cell receptor beta chains sequenced from a single sample in a study of control samples from healthy donors and cancer patients. Clones were sequenced by immunoSEQ multiplex PCR, and TCRdb holds only the in-frame ones, with some missing. The sample has about 110,000 clones; about 89% are singletons. Sample: blood. The receptor source for this set is a woman aged 45-59 years in good health.

CDR3: CASSPPYRDVLFF. The CDR3 nucleotides read TGTGCCAGCTCACCACCCTACAGGGACGTGCTGTTTTTT. This chain uses TRBV18 with TRBJ2-2, with a weak D call TRBD1 (6 bases). Germline lookup yields CDR1 KGHSH and CDR2 LQKENI. This CDR3 has 13 amino acids. V was pared by 0 bases and J by 13 bases, with 12 bases between.

The genes are TRBV11-2 and TRBJ2-5, with 8 bases matching TRBD1. From germline, CDR1 is SGHAT and CDR2 FQNNGV. J was trimmed by 4 bases and V by 5 bases; bases with no gene match: 6. The length of the CDR3 is 14 residues. The CDR3: CASSETGERETQYF. The CDR3 DNA follows: TGTGCCAGCAGCGAGACAGGGGAGAGAGAGACCCAGTACTTC.

V and J are TRBV12-3 or TRBV12-4 and TRBJ2-5; D is uncertain. This CDR3 contains 12 residues. Trimming pared 5 bases from V and 5 bases from J, leaving 9 bases between. This CDR3 reads CASSRYPETQYF. The CDR3 coding sequence is TGTGCCAGCAGTCGATACCCGGAGACCCAGTACTTC.

The chain is built from TRBV7-7 and TRBJ2-3, with a tentative D call TRBD2 (5 bases). The CDR3 spans 14 residues. Germline V gene sequence: CDR1 SSHAT, CDR2 FNYEAQ (reference sequence). V dropped 5 bases and J dropped 2 bases, with 11 bases sitting between them. CDR3 in amino acids: CASSPLGVTDTQYF. The CDR3 DNA follows: TGTGCCAGCAGCCCGCTCGGGGTCACAGATACGCAGTATTTT. The full variable domain, rest sourced from reference TRBV7-7 and TRBJ2-3, is GAGVSQSPRYKVTKRGQDVTLRCDPISSHATLYWYQQALGQGPEFLTYFNYEAQPDKSGLPSDRFSAERPEGSISTLTIQRTEQRDSAMYRCASSPLGVTDTQYFGPGTRLTVL.

The chain uses TRBV19 and TRBJ1-1; D remains ambiguous. Germline loops: CDR1 LNHDA, CDR2 SQIVND (reference sequence). CDR3 length equals 12 residues. The V end was cut by 8 bases, the J end by 4 bases, with 11 bases between. CDR3 nucleotide sequence: TGTGCCAGTGCCAGGTCGAGCACTGAAGCTTTCTTT. Protein: CASARSSTEAFF.

This chain connects TRBV18 to TRBJ2-5; 9 bases line up with TRBD1. Germline values: CDR1 KGHSH, CDR2 LQKENI. The CDR3 contains 13 residues. Trimming removed 6 bases from V and 5 bases from J; junction bases left unmatched: 4. CDR3 sequence (DNA): TGTGCCAGCTCCCACGGACAGGGGGAGACCCAGTACTTC. Residues: CASSHGQGETQYF.

V is TRBV7-8 and J is TRBJ1-1; D is unclear. Germline CDR1 reads SGHVS; CDR2 reads FQNEAQ. The CDR3 is 12 residues long. With 4 bases removed from V and 5 bases from J, the gap between germline ends came to 8 bases. CDR3 bases: TGTGCCAGCAGCTCGCAGGTTACTGAAGCTTTCTTT. Protein: CASSSQVTEAFF.

This chain connects TRBV7-9 to TRBJ2-5; TRBD2 aligns across 7 bases. V shed 6 bases, J shed 4 bases, and the junction held 11 bases outside the gene matches. Germline-derived CDR1 and CDR2 are SEHNR and FQNEAQ (reference sequence). The CDR3 is 15 amino acids. CDR3 DNA sequence: TGTGCCAGCAGTCTAGAGTGGGGGAGGGGAGAGACCCAGTACTTC. Its protein product is CASSLEWGRGETQYF. The variable domain in full, completed from reference TRBV7-9 and TRBJ2-5, reads DTGVSQNPRHKITKRGQNVTFRCDPISEHNRLYWYRQTLGQGPEFLTYFQNEAQLEKSRLLSDRFSAERPKGSFSTLEIQRTEQGDSAMYLCASSLEWGRGETQYFGPGTRLLVL.

This chain connects TRBV7-8 to TRBJ1-4; the D gene is possibly TRBD1 (5 bases). Germline lookup yields CDR1 SGHVS and CDR2 FQNEAQ. V shed 1 base and J shed 0 bases, with 12 bases lying between them. This CDR3 is 17 amino acids long. The CDR3, as DNA: TGTGCCAGCAGCTTAGTGCGGCGGGGGGCAACTAATGAAAAACTGTTTTTT. It yields the protein CASSLVRRGATNEKLFF.

This rearrangement joins TRBV19 to TRBJ2-2, with D uncertain. CDR3 length: 14 amino acids. CDR1 LNHDA and CDR2 SQIVND come from the germline V gene (reference sequence). Trimming left V 3 bases short and J 3 bases short, with 8 bases between. The CDR3 loop is CASSMRRDTGELFF. CDR3 nucleotide sequence: TGTGCCAGTAGTATGCGACGGGACACCGGGGAGCTGTTTTTT. Supplemented by reference TRBV19 and TRBJ2-2, the full variable domain reads DGGITQSPKYLFRKEGQNVTLSCEQNLNHDAMYWYRQDPGQGLRLIYYSQIVNDFQKGDIAEGYSVSREKKESFPLTVTSAQKNPTAFYLCASSMRRDTGELFFGEGSRLTVL.

This clone has a single count. This chain links TRBV24-1 with TRBJ2-1; 13 bases map to TRBD2. Germline V gives CDR1 KGHDR, CDR2 SFDVKD. V shed 2 bases, J shed 2 bases, and the junction held 2 bases outside the gene matches. There are 17 residues in the CDR3. This chain's CDR3 is CATSDWTSGGPYNEQFF. CDR3 bases: TGTGCCACCAGTGATTGGACTAGCGGGGGCCCCTACAATGAGCAGTTCTTC.

The chain recombines TRBV9 with TRBJ2-1, with 12 bases lining up with TRBD2. Germline V CDR1 and CDR2: SGDLS, YYNGEE. Losses at the gene ends were 3 bases for V and 7 bases for J; bases not matched to a gene: 11. This CDR3 has 17 amino acids. CDR3 in amino acids: CASSDESLAGGRNEQFF. CDR3 sequence (DNA): TGTGCCAGCAGCGACGAAAGTCTAGCGGGGGGGCGTAATGAGCAGTTCTTC.

The chain recombines TRBV20-1 with TRBJ2-5; no definite D call. The CDR3 sequence is 10 residues long. Deletions cut 3 bases from V and 9 bases from J, with 8 bases between. The germline V gene encodes CDR1 DFQATT and CDR2 SNEGSKA (reference sequence). CDR3 nucleotide sequence: TGCAGTGCTAGCCGGCCCCCCCAGTACTTC. Encoded protein: CSASRPPQYF.

The CDR3 DNA is TGTGCCAGCAGCCACGCTGACGGGGGAAACATTCAGTACTTC. Protein sequence: CASSHADGGNIQYF. The V call is TRBV7-8, the J call TRBJ2-4; maybe TRBD2 (6 bases). The V end was cut by 5 bases, the J end by 6 bases, with 14 bases between. This CDR3 spans 14 amino acids. The germline gives CDR1 SGHVS, CDR2 FQNEAQ.

The chain has TRBV5-1 and TRBJ1-6; 8 bases align to TRBD1. CDR1 is SGHRS and CDR2 is YFSETQ in the germline V gene. V trimming: 2 bases; J trimming: 7 bases; junction bases outside the gene matches: 5. The CDR3 totals 15 residues. CDR3 region: CASSLGTGFNSPLHF. The CDR3 DNA reads as TGCGCCAGCAGCTTAGGGACAGGATTCAATTCACCCCTCCACTTT. Looking up the rest from reference TRBV5-1 and TRBJ1-6 gives the full variable domain: KAGVTQTPRYLIKTRGQQVTLSCSPISGHRSVSWYQQTPGQGLQFLFEYFSETQRNKGNFPGRFSGRQFSNSRSEMNVSTLELGDSALYLCASSLGTGFNSPLHFGNGTRLTVT.

V usage is TRBV25-1 and J usage is TRBJ1-1, with D unresolved. Trimming removed 6 bases from V and 5 bases from J, with 10 bases in between. Germline-derived CDR1 and CDR2 are MGHDK and SYGVNS. This CDR3 has 12 amino acids. The CDR3 nucleotides read TGTGCCAGCAGGTGGGGAGGGACTGAAGCTTTCTTT. It specifies CASRWGGTEAFF.

The rearrangement links TRBV25-1 to TRBJ1-1; 8 bases line up with TRBD1. This CDR3 is built from 15 residues. The junction had 11 bases not matched to a gene; V was cut back by 6 bases and J by 5 bases. Germline V gene sequence: CDR1 MGHDK, CDR2 SYGVNS. For the CDR3, the DNA is TGTGCCAGCAGGGCTTGGACAGGGTTGATGACTGAAGCTTTCTTT. It is translated as CASRAWTGLMTEAFF.

The chain combines TRBV6-5 with TRBJ1-1, with a tentative D call TRBD1 (6 bases). CDR3 size: 16 residues. With 2 bases removed from V and 0 bases from J, the gap between germline ends came to 13 bases. Per germline, CDR1 MNHEY and CDR2 SVGAGI. CDR3 loop: CASSYGRHRVNTEAFF. The DNA of the CDR3 is TGTGCCAGCAGTTACGGCCGCCACAGGGTGAACACTGAAGCTTTCTTT.

V gene TRBV5-8 combines with J gene TRBJ1-1; D might be TRBD1 (5 bases). The germline CDR1 and CDR2 sequences are SGHTS and YDEGEE. The CDR3 length is 14 residues. V lost 1 base and J lost 3, with 10 bases in between. The DNA of the CDR3 is TGTGCCAGCAGCTTGAGACAGTCCCACACTGAAGCTTTCTTT. Protein product: CASSLRQSHTEAFF.

The J gene is TRBJ2-1, the V gene TRBV9; possible D gene TRBD2, 5 bases. The CDR3 extends over 16 amino acids. Germline V gene lookup returns CDR1 SGDLS and CDR2 YYNGEE. Trimming pared 3 bases from V and 4 bases from J, leaving 17 bases between. The CDR3 region is CASSARERTLYNEQFF. The CDR3 DNA reads as TGTGCCAGCAGCGCCCGCGAGCGGACCCTATACAATGAGCAGTTCTTC. Filled out from reference TRBV9 and TRBJ2-1, the complete variable domain reads DSGVTQTPKHLITATGQRVTLRCSPRSGDLSVYWYQQSLDQGLQFLIQYYNGEERAKGNILERFSAQQFPDLHSELNLSSLELGDSALYFCASSARERTLYNEQFFGPGTRLTVL.

This clone is a singleton in its sample. The V gene is TRBV4-2, the J gene TRBJ2-1; TRBD2 is a possible D gene (6 bases). The CDR3 has 15 residues. Germline values: CDR1 LGHNA, CDR2 YNFKEQ. V dropped 4 bases and J dropped 3 bases, with 13 bases sitting between them. The CDR3: CASSPLSGSYNEQFF. CDR3 nucleotides: TGTGCCAGCAGCCCCCTTAGCGGTAGCTACAATGAGCAGTTCTTC.

The chain has TRBV19 and TRBJ2-1; 8 bases match TRBD2. CDR3 length equals 15 residues. V dropped 9 bases and J dropped 7; count of bases not matched to a gene: 14. Germline V CDR1 and CDR2: LNHDA, SQIVND (reference sequence). DNA of the CDR3: TGTGCCAGCTCCTACGGGCCGGGAGGGGTGAATGAGCAGTTCTTC. As protein: CASSYGPGGVNEQFF.

V gene TRBV11-1 combines with J gene TRBJ1-6; TRBD1 aligns across 7 bases. V was clipped by 3 bases and J by 6 bases; unmatched bases: 2. CDR1 and CDR2 (germline): SGHAT, FQDESV (reference sequence). The CDR3 covers 14 residues. The CDR3 nucleotides are TGTGCCAGCAGCTTCGGGACAGTTAATTCACCCCTCCACTTT. The encoded protein is CASSFGTVNSPLHF.

The chain has TRBV6-4 and TRBJ2-3, with a weak D call TRBD2 (6 bases). Germline V gene data show CDR1 as MRHNA and CDR2 as SNTAGT. The CDR3 runs 15 residues. The germline V and J ends were trimmed by 6 bases and 3 bases, with 16 bases remaining between them. The CDR3 nucleotides are TGTGCCAGCAGCGAAGGGACGGGAGAGACAGATACGCAGTATTTT. Its translation: CASSEGTGETDTQYF.

This chain uses TRBV4-3 with TRBJ2-5; D uncertain. The CDR3 contains 13 residues. V lost 1 base, J lost 4 bases, and 7 bases lay in between. In germline, CDR1 is LGHNA, CDR2 YSLEER. CDR3 coding DNA: TGCGCCAGCAGCCAAGGTGGGGTAGAGACCCAGTACTTC. It translates to CASSQGGVETQYF.

This chain links TRBV11-2 with TRBJ1-6; D is uncertain. The ends were cut back, 5 bases at V and 0 bases at J, with 14 bases in the middle. From germline, CDR1 is SGHAT and CDR2 FQNNGV. The CDR3 runs 17 residues. The CDR3 DNA is TGTGCCAGCAGCGCCGGGGTCCAGAGCTCCTATAATTCACCCCTCCACTTT. It specifies CASSAGVQSSYNSPLHF.

This chain uses TRBV7-3 with TRBJ1-2; tentatively, D is TRBD1 (6 bases). CDR3 length: 13 residues. The ends were cut back, 5 bases at V and 7 bases at J, with 14 bases in the middle. The V gene's germline CDR1 is SGHTA and CDR2 FQGTGA. The CDR3 sequence is CASSADPDSGYTF. The DNA for the CDR3 is TGTGCCAGCAGCGCCGACCCGGACAGTGGCTACACCTTC.

The genes are TRBV7-2 and TRBJ1-1, with unresolved D. The CDR3 contains 17 residues. V was clipped by 0 bases and J by 1 base, with 15 bases between them. CDR1 and CDR2 (germline): SGHTA, FQGNSA. The CDR3 loop is CASSLARWVLENTEAFF. For the CDR3, the DNA is TGTGCCAGCAGCTTAGCGCGATGGGTCCTTGAGAACACTGAAGCTTTCTTT. The variable domain in full, completed from reference TRBV7-2 and TRBJ1-1, reads GAGVSQSPSNKVTEKGKDVELRCDPISGHTALYWYRQSLGQGLEFLIYFQGNSAPDKSGLPSDRFSAERTGGSVSTLTIQRTQQEDSAVYLCASSLARWVLENTEAFFGQGTRLTVV.

The chain is built from TRBV19 and TRBJ2-4; D gene uncertain. The germline V gene encodes CDR1 LNHDA and CDR2 SQIVND (reference sequence). CDR3 size: 14 residues. V lost 5 bases and J lost 0, with 8 bases in between. The CDR3, as DNA: TGTGCCAGTAGTCGCCAAATAGCCAAAAACATTCAGTACTTC. This gives the protein CASSRQIAKNIQYF.